This note documents a single T cell receptor beta chain sequence. The antigen is unknown. This entry belongs to a study of early T cells in non-severe SARS-CoV-2 infection. Overall study context: Sequencing targeted bulk RNA from unsorted whole blood, leaving chains unpaired.

Overall study findings and caveats: Anti-spike CD8 responses were favored in VDJdb matching, and private and CD4 specificities were missed.

CDR3 length: 13 residues. Trimming took 1 base from V and 0 from J, leaving 7 bases between them. Germline values: CDR1 DFQATT, CDR2 SNEGSKA (reference sequence). As part of library construction, unique molecular identifiers were attached to individual cDNA molecules. From the 5' RACE reads, TCRdb called clonotypes with MiXCR, one entry per CDR3 protein. The table has about 110,000 distinct CDR3 sequences, around 10% seen once. The sequencing input was whole blood. This clonotype was sampled from an adult who was a healthcare worker with PCR-confirmed SARS-CoV-2 infection or an uninfected control (not recorded which). The chain links TRBV20-1 to TRBJ2-7; TRBD2 might be the D (5 bases). The CDR3 here is CSARVGNSYEQYF. In nucleotides, the CDR3 is TGCAGTGCTAGAGTCGGGAACTCCTACGAGCAGTACTTC.